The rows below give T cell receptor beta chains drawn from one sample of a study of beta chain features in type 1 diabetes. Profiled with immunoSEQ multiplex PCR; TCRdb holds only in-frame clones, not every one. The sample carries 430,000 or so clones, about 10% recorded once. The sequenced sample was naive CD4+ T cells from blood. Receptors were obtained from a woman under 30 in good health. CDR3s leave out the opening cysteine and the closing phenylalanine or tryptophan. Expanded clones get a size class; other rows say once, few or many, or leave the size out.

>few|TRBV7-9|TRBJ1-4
ASSFSTRAEKLF
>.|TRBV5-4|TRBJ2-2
ASSRASGELF
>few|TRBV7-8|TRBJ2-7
ASSSPGQGAYEQY
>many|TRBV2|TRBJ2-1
ASSEYNEQF
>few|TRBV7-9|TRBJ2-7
ASSLVVGAEGQY
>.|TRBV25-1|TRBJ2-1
ASRGPLGGTRQNEQF
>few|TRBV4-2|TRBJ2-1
ASSQDSAGGNNEQF
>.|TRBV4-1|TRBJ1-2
ASSQDTEGYT
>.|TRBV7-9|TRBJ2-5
ASSPTGRETQY
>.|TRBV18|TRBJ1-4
ASSPKETNEKLF
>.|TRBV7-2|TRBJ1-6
ASNLNWDVGNSPLH
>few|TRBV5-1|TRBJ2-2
ASKGPSANTGELF
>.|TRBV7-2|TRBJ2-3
ASSLLRTAYTDTQY
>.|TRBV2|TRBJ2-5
ASSVDPPSQY
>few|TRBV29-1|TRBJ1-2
SVEEGVGYGYT
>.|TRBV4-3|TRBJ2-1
ASSPASGLAPGNEQF
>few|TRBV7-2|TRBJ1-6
ASSLQGPSYNSPLH
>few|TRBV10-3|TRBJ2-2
AIRGFTGELF
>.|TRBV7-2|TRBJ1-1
ASSLDAWNTEAF
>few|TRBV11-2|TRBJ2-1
ASSQSGAYYNEQF
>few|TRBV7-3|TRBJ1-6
ASSLSPWTENSPLH
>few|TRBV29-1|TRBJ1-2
SASGTGDGYT
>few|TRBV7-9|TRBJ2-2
ASSWPNTGELF
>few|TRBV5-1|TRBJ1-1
ASSLDGMNTEAF
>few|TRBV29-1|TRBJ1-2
SVDSSQGTGHGYT
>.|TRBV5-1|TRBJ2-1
ASSPNPGLAENEQF
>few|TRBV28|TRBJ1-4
ASSPTAGTYNEKLF
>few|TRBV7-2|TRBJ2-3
ASSPSGRTDTQY
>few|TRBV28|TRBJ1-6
ASRGSFNSPLH
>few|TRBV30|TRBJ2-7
AWSVGQIYEQY
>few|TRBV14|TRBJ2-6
ASSHPVSGANVLT
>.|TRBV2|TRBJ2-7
ASSVSGYSYEQY
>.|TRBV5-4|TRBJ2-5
ASRRGLAGGKETQY
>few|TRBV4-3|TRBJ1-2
ASSQEGAIPSYGYT
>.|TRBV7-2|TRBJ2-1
ASSLAATSYNEQF
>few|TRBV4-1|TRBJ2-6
ASSQVGRGANVLT
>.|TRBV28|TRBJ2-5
ASSFRGPVQTQY
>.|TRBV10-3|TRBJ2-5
ATTAGGARETQY
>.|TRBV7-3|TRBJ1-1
ASSSYSNTEAF
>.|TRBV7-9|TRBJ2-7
ASSSAGASYEQY
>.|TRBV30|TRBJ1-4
AWMSQPFEKLF
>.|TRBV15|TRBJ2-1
ATSHTSGYNEQF
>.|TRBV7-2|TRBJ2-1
ASRSQGTSSYNEQF
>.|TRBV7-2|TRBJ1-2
ASSPAAGNYGYT
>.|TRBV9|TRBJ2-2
ASSVRNTGELF